Included here is one T cell receptor beta chain sequence, with context. Its binding antigen is unknown. No much larger clone exists at a distance of one base, and base qualities are not known. The immunoSEQ Assay, a bias-controlled multiplex PCR, was used to amplify TCRbeta CDR3 regions from genomic DNA. The original methods were these. The number of nucleated cells in each sample was estimated by amplification of reference gene primers within the assay. To quantify the absolute abundance of each unique TCRbeta CDR3 rearrangement, sequence reads were collapsed and filtered. For each sample, productive Simpson clonality was calculated as the square root of Simpson's diversity index over productive rearrangements. The source is immuneACCESS, and TCRdb retained only in-frame sequences with V and J called. Part of the clones is not carried over; for the studies checked, unresolved V genes explain less than half of this, and the remainder is unexplained. For V, J and clone size, that table is used; D and trimming come from the DNA. Here the sample has around 53,000 clones; about 87% occur a single time. 3.5% to 4.5% of the sample goes to the ten largest clones.

Looking up the germline V gene yields CDR1 SGDLS and CDR2 YYNGEE. V and J are truncated by 5 bases and 3 bases respectively, leaving an intervening sequence of 11 bases. CDR3 length: 13 amino acids, cysteine to phenylalanine. The retained sequence is limited to the CDR3, 39 bases, with the frame set at the first base. The entry originates in a study of blood T cell repertoires in COVID-19 (dated by TCRdb to the early 2020s). For the study in its entirety: Samples covering the acute and convalescent phases of COVID-19 were provided by collaborators in the United States, Italy and Spain. Deeply sampled blood TCRbeta repertoires from subjects exposed to, actively infected with, or recovered from COVID-19 were included in the dataset. The repertoires were released in a freely available public database intended as a resource for research on the immune response to SARS-CoV-2. Samples came from the ongoing ImmuneRACE study (first 160 participants) plus 1,254 subjects from 6 global collaborators. Where HLA class I and class II types were available, the types were taken from metadata supplied by the sample provider, not from assay-based typing. A de-identified subject ID, COVID-19 status, age in years and sex were almost always included in the sample metadata. The material from the prospective study consisted of cDNA or gDNA derived from T cells, B-cell-depleted T cells, or PBMCs. What the work shows at the level of the full study, not this receptor alone: Clinical and demographic metadata were provided uncurated, with the amount varying by source and participant.

Each collaborating institution followed its own protocols to collect whole blood in K2EDTA tubes. For TCRbeta analysis, collaborators shipped samples in one of three forms: frozen whole blood, isolated PBMCs, or DNA extracted from either of those sample types. This receptor was identified in a man aged 45-65 years with acute or convalescent COVID-19. This chain is built from TRBV9 and TRBJ1-2; TRBD1 is a weak D gene call, 6 bases matching. The specimen was peripheral blood. The CDR3 corresponds to CASRATGDYGYTF. The DNA sequence follows: TGTGCCAGCAGAGCGACAGGTGACTATGGCTACACCTTC. The entire variable domain, with the stretches around the CDR3 drawn from the reference TRBV9 and TRBJ1-2 proteins, is DSGVTQTPKHLITATGQRVTLRCSPRSGDLSVYWYQQSLDQGLQFLIQYYNGEERAKGNILERFSAQQFPDLHSELNLSSLELGDSALYFCASRATGDYGYTFGSGTRLTVV.